One sample yielded the 27 T cell receptor beta chains listed below, sequenced in a study of T cell repertoires in cytomegalovirus infection. One entry per CDR3 protein results from TCRdb running MiXCR on the reads. The data hold 150,000 or so distinct CDR3 sequences, with about 6% observed a single time. Input material: PBMCs. The source of these receptors is a human donor in good health (CMV status not recorded). Some clones in this sample may be carry-over from other donors' samples.

This rearrangement joins TRBV2 to TRBJ2-5, with D uncertain. This CDR3 is built from 16 residues. CDR1 is SNHLY, CDR2 FYNNEI, per germline. V lost 3 bases, J lost 0 bases, and 14 bases lay in between. CDR3: CASSEFSMLDQETQYF. CDR3 DNA sequence: TGTGCCAGCAGTGAGTTCAGCATGCTAGACCAAGAGACCCAGTACTTC.

This clonotype came up many times. The chain couples TRBV7-2 to TRBJ1-2; the match to TRBD1 covers 7 bases. The germline V gene has CDR1 SGHTA and CDR2 FQGNSA. V was clipped by 5 bases and J by 4 bases; unmatched bases: 7. The CDR3 has 14 amino acids. The CDR3 here is CASSPQGQSYGYTF. The CDR3 DNA reads TGTGCCAGCAGCCCCCAGGGACAGAGCTATGGCTACACCTTC.

This clonotype was recorded a few times. This chain connects TRBV19 to TRBJ2-1; 7 positions match TRBD1. J was trimmed by 0 bases and V by 5 bases; bases with no gene match: 4. This CDR3 comprises 15 residues. From germline, CDR1 is LNHDA and CDR2 SQIVND (reference sequence). The CDR3 spells CASSPGQNSYNEQFF. The DNA for the CDR3 is TGTGCCAGTAGTCCGGGACAGAACTCCTACAATGAGCAGTTCTTC.

A note on this clonotype: The junction differs from germline at one of its ends, possibly a read error. V and J are TRBV7-2 and TRBJ1-2; no reliable D call. CDR1 and CDR2 from the germline V gene are SGHTA and FQGNSA. CDR3 size: 12 residues. The CDR3 bases are TGTGCCAGCAGCTCAGCCACCGGGTCAAACTTCTTC. Encoded protein: CASSSATGSNFF.

The CDR3 bases are TGCGCCAGCGCTGGGGATTACTCCTACAATGAGCAGTTCTTC. It specifies CASAGDYSYNEQFF. The chain couples TRBV4-1 to TRBJ2-1; D remains ambiguous. The CDR3 spans 14 residues. Per the germline V gene, CDR1 is MGHRA and CDR2 is YSYEKL. With 8 bases removed from V and 0 bases from J, the gap between germline ends came to 11 bases.

The table lists this clonotype with many counts. The chain links TRBV7-2 to TRBJ2-2; 7 positions match TRBD1. This CDR3 spans 18 amino acids. Germline V lookup: CDR1 SGHTA, CDR2 FQGNSA. The V gene end was trimmed by 8 bases and the J gene end by 4 bases; junction bases not matched to a gene: 19. The CDR3 reads CASSQALPGGSSTGELFF. The CDR3 bases are TGTGCCAGCTCCCAAGCCCTCCCAGGGGGTAGTAGCACCGGGGAGCTGTTTTTT.

CDR3 nucleotide sequence: TGTGCCAGCAGCCGACAACCAGGGGGACACTACGAGCAGTACTTC. The encoded protein is CASSRQPGGHYEQYF. This chain connects TRBV6-2 or TRBV6-3 to TRBJ2-7; 7 nucleotides match TRBD1. The CDR3 spans 15 residues. CDR1 and CDR2 from the germline V gene are MNHEY and SVGEGT. V trimming: 6 bases; J trimming: 3 bases; junction bases outside the gene matches: 11.

The table lists this clonotype with many counts. The chain carries TRBV27 and TRBJ2-7; 8 bases agree with TRBD1. CDR3 length equals 17 residues. Germline trimming cut 2 bases from V and 0 bases from J; bases unmatched to any gene: 9. The germline gives CDR1 MNHEY, CDR2 SMNVEV (reference sequence). CDR3 amino acids: CASSLAPGQGYSYEQYF. The CDR3 region has the DNA TGTGCCAGCAGTTTAGCCCCCGGACAGGGCTACTCCTACGAGCAGTACTTC.

The genes are TRBV2 and TRBJ2-3; 7 bases align to TRBD2. The ends lost 8 bases at V and 3 bases at J; junction bases unmatched: 11. CDR1 and CDR2 (germline): SNHLY, FYNNEI. The CDR3 sequence is 15 residues long. The CDR3 loop reads CASVGAGFVTDTQYF. The CDR3 region has the DNA TGTGCCAGCGTGGGAGCGGGGTTTGTTACAGATACGCAGTATTTT.

In its sample, this clonotype was seen many times. This chain joins TRBV7-6 and TRBJ2-7; D could derive from TRBD1 or TRBD2 (5 bases each). Germline assignment: CDR1 SGHVS and CDR2 FNYEAQ. V was pared by 5 bases and J by 4 bases, with 12 bases between. The CDR3 has 13 amino acids. In nucleotides, the CDR3 is TGTGCCAGCAGCCGGGACGGACTGTACGAGCAGTACTTC. It specifies CASSRDGLYEQYF.

This clonotype was observed many times. This rearrangement joins TRBV6-1 to TRBJ1-2; D not resolved. Germline values: CDR1 MNHNS, CDR2 SASEGT. Trimming took 0 bases from V and 4 from J, leaving 21 bases between them. There are 18 residues in the CDR3. CDR3 sequence (DNA): TGTGCCAGCAGTGAAGCGTTGGGATCCCGCGTGGACCTCTATGGCTACACCTTC. Translation gives CASSEALGSRVDLYGYTF.

Ten or more counts support this clonotype. The genes are TRBV7-2 and TRBJ1-1; D not certain. V lost 5 bases, J lost 5 bases, and 6 bases lay in between. CDR1 is SGHTA and CDR2 is FQGNSA in the germline V gene. This CDR3 region has 11 residues. The CDR3 spells CASSPKTEAFF. The CDR3 DNA reads TGTGCCAGCAGCCCCAAGACTGAAGCTTTCTTT.

Note on this clonotype: A read error is possible here, since a much larger clone lies one base away. This chain joins TRBV7-2 and TRBJ1-5, with D maybe TRBD1 (5 bases). The V gene's germline CDR1 is SGHTA and CDR2 FQGNSA. The CDR3 runs to 13 residues. As DNA, the CDR3 is TGTGCCAGCAGCTCCAGGGTGGGTCAGCCCCAGCAATTT. It specifies CASSSRVGQPQQF.

This clonotype was seen ten or more times. The chain combines TRBV6-5 with TRBJ1-2; D gene ambiguous. CDR3 length: 13 amino acids. From germline, CDR1 is MNHEY and CDR2 SVGAGI. V dropped 2 bases and J dropped 6 bases, with 10 bases sitting between them. The CDR3 here is CASSYLGVHGYTF. CDR3 bases: TGTGCCAGCAGTTACCTCGGGGTCCATGGCTACACCTTC.

The V and J genes are TRBV2 and TRBJ1-3; D unresolved. Per the germline V gene, CDR1 is SNHLY and CDR2 is FYNNEI. Trimming took off 3 bases at V and 4 bases at J, with 10 bases between the two ends. The CDR3 is 14 residues long. The CDR3 is CASSDSTMGNTIYF. The CDR3 coding sequence is TGTGCCAGCAGTGATTCCACTATGGGAAACACCATATATTTT.

This clonotype was detected many times. The chain employs TRBV7-2 and TRBJ1-1; D uncertain. Germline-derived CDR1 and CDR2 are SGHTA and FQGNSA. The CDR3 loop spans 13 amino acids. Trimming pared 5 bases from V and 0 bases from J, leaving 7 bases between. Here the CDR3 DNA reads TGTGCCAGCAGCGCCCGATTGAACACTGAAGCTTTCTTT. Translated, it gives CASSARLNTEAFF.

This clonotype came up many times. The V call is TRBV5-4, the J call TRBJ1-2; D ambiguous. The CDR3 totals 15 residues. Germline CDR1 is SGHNT and CDR2 is YYREEE (reference sequence). Trimming took off 4 bases at V and 4 bases at J, with 17 bases between the two ends. The CDR3: CASSLSRLGSYGYTF. CDR3 nucleotide sequence: TGTGCCAGCAGCCTTAGTCGTTTGGGGAGCTATGGCTACACCTTC.

At least ten counts were recorded for this clonotype. The rearrangement uses TRBV7-8 and TRBJ2-7; tentatively, D is TRBD1 (6 bases). Trimming removed 1 base from V and 1 base from J, with 11 bases in between. This CDR3 is built from 15 residues. Germline assignment: CDR1 SGHVS and CDR2 FQNEAQ. The CDR3 DNA is TGTGCCAGCAGCTTAGTGCAGGGGCCATCCTACGAGCAGTACTTC. Translation gives CASSLVQGPSYEQYF.

This clonotype has ten or more counts. Mismatch with germline at one junction end may stem from a read error. For the CDR3, the DNA is TGTGCCAGCAGCTTAAATTTTGGCGGGACTAGCATTTTT. Residues: CASSLNFGGTSIF. J is TRBJ2-3 and V is TRBV7-3; 9 bases are a match to TRBD2. Germline V gene lookup returns CDR1 SGHTA and CDR2 FQGTGA. CDR3 length equals 13 residues.

This clonotype was seen many times. The chain employs TRBV7-2 and TRBJ1-2; 8 bases align to TRBD1. The germline CDR1 and CDR2 sequences are SGHTA and FQGNSA. Trimming took 2 bases from V and 4 from J; bases not matched to a gene: 6. There are 15 residues in the CDR3. Written as DNA, the CDR3 is TGTGCCAGCAGCTTAAACAGGGGGAACAGCTATGGCTACACCTTC. Amino acids: CASSLNRGNSYGYTF. The full variable domain, rest sourced from reference TRBV7-2 and TRBJ1-2, is GAGVSQSPSNKVTEKGKDVELRCDPISGHTALYWYRQSLGQGLEFLIYFQGNSAPDKSGLPSDRFSAERTGGSVSTLTIQRTQQEDSAVYLCASSLNRGNSYGYTFGSGTRLTVV.

This clonotype was seen at least ten times. The V call is TRBV9, the J call TRBJ2-3; D remains unclear. The CDR3 is 15 residues long. CDR1 is SGDLS and CDR2 is YYNGEE in the germline V gene. V lost 2 bases, J lost 0 bases, and 10 bases lay in between. The DNA for the CDR3 is TGTGCCAGCAGCGTCCGGGCAGAAAGCACAGATACGCAGTATTTT. Translated, it gives CASSVRAESTDTQYF. Together with reference TRBV9 and TRBJ2-3, the CDR3 gives the full variable domain: DSGVTQTPKHLITATGQRVTLRCSPRSGDLSVYWYQQSLDQGLQFLIQYYNGEERAKGNILERFSAQQFPDLHSELNLSSLELGDSALYFCASSVRAESTDTQYFGPGTRLTVL.

This clonotype was observed at least ten times. The rearrangement joins TRBV5-6 to TRBJ2-1; D unclear. The CDR3 has 12 residues. Between the trimmed V and J ends, which lost 2 bases and 6 bases, there was a span of 6 bases. Germline assignment: CDR1 SGHDT and CDR2 YYEEEE. CDR3 bases: TGTGCCAGCAGCTTTTTCGGCAATGAGCAGTTCTTC. Its translation is CASSFFGNEQFF.

The sample holds many counts of this clonotype. V gene TRBV5-1 combines with J gene TRBJ1-1; tentatively, D is TRBD1 (5 bases). Trimming took 7 bases from V and 6 from J, leaving 13 bases between them. The CDR3 has 12 amino acids. Germline assignment: CDR1 SGHRS and CDR2 YFSETQ. DNA of the CDR3: TGCGCCAGCCAATACGGGGGGTCTGAAGCTTTCTTT. Residues: CASQYGGSEAFF.

In this sample, this clonotype turned up many times. The CDR3 loop is CASSLAHSGGTDTQYF. DNA for the CDR3: TGTGCCAGCAGCTTAGCGCACAGCGGGGGCACAGATACGCAGTATTTT. The J gene is TRBJ2-3, the V gene TRBV7-6, with 7 bases identical to TRBD2. This CDR3 is built from 16 residues. Losses at the gene ends were 0 bases for V and 1 base for J; bases not matched to a gene: 4. Germline CDR1 reads SGHVS; CDR2 reads FNYEAQ.

This clonotype came up many times. The chain links TRBV7-2 to TRBJ1-2; D remains unclear. Trimming took 0 bases from V and 6 from J, leaving 11 bases between them. Germline lookup yields CDR1 SGHTA and CDR2 FQGNSA. The CDR3 covers 14 residues. The CDR3 spells CASSLAPKVHGYTF. CDR3 sequence (DNA): TGTGCCAGCAGCTTAGCCCCGAAGGTCCATGGCTACACCTTC.

Remarks on this clonotype: At one boundary the junction diverges from the germline segment, which might be a read error. The genes are TRBV7-2 and TRBJ2-2; D ambiguous. CDR1 and CDR2 (germline): SGHTA, FQGNSA. This CDR3 has 14 amino acids. As DNA, the CDR3 is TGTGCCAACAGCCCCTACCCGAACCCCGGGGAGCTGTTTTTT. Amino acids: CANSPYPNPGELFF. The full variable domain, completed using reference TRBV7-2 and TRBJ2-2, is GAGVSQSPSNKVTEKGKDVELRCDPISGHTALYWYRQSLGQGLEFLIYFQGNSAPDKSGLPSDRFSAERTGGSVSTLTIQRTQQEDSAVYLCANSPYPNPGELFFGEGSRLTVL.

This clonotype was seen ten or more times. J is TRBJ1-2 and V is TRBV24-1, with 7 positions matching TRBD1. Trimming removed 0 bases from V and 2 bases from J; junction bases left unmatched: 2. The CDR3 consists of 15 residues. From germline, CDR1 is KGHDR and CDR2 SFDVKD. DNA for the CDR3: TGTGCCACCAGTGATTTGAACAGGGGCAACTATGGCTACACCTTC. This codes for CATSDLNRGNYGYTF.